Following are 5 T cell receptor beta chains from one sample sequenced in a study of shared clonotypes between healthy human individuals (dated by TCRdb to the early 2020s). The library was made by the immunoSEQ multiplex PCR assay. The table was pulled from immuneACCESS by TCRdb, which kept in-frame rearrangements only. Such tables lose some clones; where checked, under half of the loss comes from unresolved V genes, and the rest has no known cause. For this sample there are 2 million to 3 million clones; around 94% appear just once. Jointly, the top ten make up about 0.13% of the sample. The sample taken for sequencing was naive CD4+ T cells sorted from blood. Read against the paper, the sample's cell subset or site label means: CD45RA+ positively selected. These receptors were collected from a man younger than 35 in good health.

J is TRBJ1-1 and V is TRBV5-1; a possible D gene is TRBD1 (5 bases). This CDR3 region has 15 residues. V gave up 0 bases and J gave up 1 base, with 10 bases separating them. Germline assignment: CDR1 SGHRS and CDR2 YFSETQ. The CDR3 region has the DNA TGCGCCAGCAGCTTGGGACAGACCCCGAACACTGAAGCTTTCTTT. Its protein product is CASSLGQTPNTEAFF.

Comments on this clone: Other DNA sequences in the same sample also yield this CDR3. The rearrangement links TRBV5-1 to TRBJ2-1, with TRBD2 as a possible D gene (5 bases). Germline CDR1 reads SGHRS; CDR2 reads YFSETQ. The V end was cut by 0 bases, the J end by 7 bases, with 11 bases between. The CDR3 length is 14 residues. CDR3 sequence reads: CASSLGGPGNEQFF. The CDR3 nucleotides are TGCGCCAGCAGCTTGGGAGGGCCGGGTAATGAGCAGTTCTTC.

The rearrangement joins TRBV19 to TRBJ2-3; 8 nucleotides match TRBD2. The CDR3 totals 14 residues. Germline V gene lookup returns CDR1 LNHDA and CDR2 SQIVND (reference sequence). The V and J ends lost 11 bases and 2 bases, in that order; junction bases with no gene match: 9. CDR3: CAVGRGGSTDTQYF. The CDR3 DNA sequence: TGTGCCGTGGGACGGGGGGGGTCCACAGATACGCAGTATTTT.

This chain connects TRBV5-1 to TRBJ2-1; a weak D match, TRBD1 (6 bases). The CDR3 sequence is 13 residues long. V lost 4 bases to trimming and J lost 6 bases, with 11 bases between them. The germline gives CDR1 SGHRS, CDR2 YFSETQ. Written as DNA, the CDR3 is TGCGCCAGCAGCCTACAGGGAGCCAATGAGCAGTTCTTC. Translation gives CASSLQGANEQFF. Full variable domain (missing parts from reference TRBV5-1 and TRBJ2-1): KAGVTQTPRYLIKTRGQQVTLSCSPISGHRSVSWYQQTPGQGLQFLFEYFSETQRNKGNFPGRFSGRQFSNSRSEMNVSTLELGDSALYLCASSLQGANEQFFGPGTRLTVL.

The chain couples TRBV27 to TRBJ2-3; D possibly matches TRBD1 or TRBD2 (6 bases each). CDR1 is MNHEY and CDR2 is SMNVEV in the germline V gene (reference sequence). Trimming pared 0 bases from V and 5 bases from J, leaving 18 bases between. The CDR3 loop spans 17 amino acids. This chain's CDR3 is CASSLSSIGGPGDTQYF. The CDR3 DNA reads TGTGCCAGCAGTTTATCGTCTATTGGGGGGCCAGGAGATACGCAGTATTTT.